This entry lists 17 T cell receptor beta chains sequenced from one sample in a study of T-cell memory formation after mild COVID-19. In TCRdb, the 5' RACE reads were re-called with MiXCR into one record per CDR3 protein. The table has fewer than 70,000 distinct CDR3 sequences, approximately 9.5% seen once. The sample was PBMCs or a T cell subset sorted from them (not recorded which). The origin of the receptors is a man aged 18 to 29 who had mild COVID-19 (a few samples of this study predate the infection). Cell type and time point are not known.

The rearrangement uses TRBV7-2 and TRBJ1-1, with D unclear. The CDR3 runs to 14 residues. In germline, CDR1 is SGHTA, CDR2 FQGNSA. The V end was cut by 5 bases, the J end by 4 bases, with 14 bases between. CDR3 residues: CASSPGGIFTEAFF. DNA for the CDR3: TGTGCCAGCAGCCCCGGTGGGATCTTCACTGAAGCTTTCTTT.

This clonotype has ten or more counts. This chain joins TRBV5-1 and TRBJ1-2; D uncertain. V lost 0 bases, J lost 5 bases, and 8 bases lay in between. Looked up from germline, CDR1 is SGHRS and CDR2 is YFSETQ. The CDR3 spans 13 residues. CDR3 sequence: CASSLERDYGYTF. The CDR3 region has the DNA TGCGCCAGCAGCTTGGAAAGAGATTATGGCTACACCTTC.

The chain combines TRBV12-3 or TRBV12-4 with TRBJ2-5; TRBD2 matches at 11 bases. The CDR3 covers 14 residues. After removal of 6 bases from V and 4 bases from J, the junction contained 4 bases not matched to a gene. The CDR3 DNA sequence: TGTGCCAGCAGACCTACTAGCGGGGGAGAGACCCAGTACTTC. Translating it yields CASRPTSGGETQYF.

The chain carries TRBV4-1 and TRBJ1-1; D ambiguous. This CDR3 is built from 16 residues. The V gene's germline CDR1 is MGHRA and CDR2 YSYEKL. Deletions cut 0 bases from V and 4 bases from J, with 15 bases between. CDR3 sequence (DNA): TGCGCCAGCAGCCAAGAGCAGCCCTCTGTGAGCACTGAAGCTTTCTTT. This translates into CASSQEQPSVSTEAFF.

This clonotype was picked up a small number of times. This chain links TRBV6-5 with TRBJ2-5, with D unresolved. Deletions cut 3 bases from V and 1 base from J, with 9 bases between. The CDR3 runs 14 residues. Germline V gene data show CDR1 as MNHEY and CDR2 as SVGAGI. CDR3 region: CASSYSVLQETQYF. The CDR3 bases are TGTGCCAGCAGTTATTCAGTGCTCCAAGAGACCCAGTACTTC.

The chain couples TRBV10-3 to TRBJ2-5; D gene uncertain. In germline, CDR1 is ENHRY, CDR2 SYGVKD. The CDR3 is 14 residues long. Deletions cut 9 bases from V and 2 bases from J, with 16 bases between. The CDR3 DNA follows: TGTGCCATACGCAATACCTTAGGACAAGAGACCCAGTACTTC. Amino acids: CAIRNTLGQETQYF.

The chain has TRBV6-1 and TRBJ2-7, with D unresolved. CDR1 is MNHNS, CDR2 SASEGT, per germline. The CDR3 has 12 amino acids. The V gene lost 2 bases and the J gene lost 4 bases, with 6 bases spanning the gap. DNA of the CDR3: TGTGCCAGCAGTGAATCCGGTTACGAGCAGTACGTC. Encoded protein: CASSESGYEQYV.

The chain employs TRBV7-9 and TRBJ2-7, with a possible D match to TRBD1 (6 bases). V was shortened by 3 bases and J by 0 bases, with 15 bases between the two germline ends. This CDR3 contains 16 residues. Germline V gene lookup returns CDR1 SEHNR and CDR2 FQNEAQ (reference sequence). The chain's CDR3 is CASSFSTGHRSYEQYV. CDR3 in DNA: TGTGCCAGCAGCTTTTCCACGGGACATCGCTCCTACGAGCAGTACGTC.

The CDR3 DNA follows: TGTGCCAGCAGCCAAGTATCGCGGAACACTGAAGCTTTCTTT. Its translation is CASSQVSRNTEAFF. The rearrangement uses TRBV3-1 and TRBJ1-1, with D uncertain. The germline V gene has CDR1 LGHDT and CDR2 YNNKEL (reference sequence). V lost 1 base, J lost 1 base, and 7 bases lay in between. The CDR3 has 14 residues.

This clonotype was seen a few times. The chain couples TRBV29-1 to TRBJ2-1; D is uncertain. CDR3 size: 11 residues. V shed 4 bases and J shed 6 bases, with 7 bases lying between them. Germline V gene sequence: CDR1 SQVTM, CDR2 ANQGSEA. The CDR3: CSVVLSNEQFF. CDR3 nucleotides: TGCAGCGTTGTGCTTAGCAATGAGCAGTTCTTC.

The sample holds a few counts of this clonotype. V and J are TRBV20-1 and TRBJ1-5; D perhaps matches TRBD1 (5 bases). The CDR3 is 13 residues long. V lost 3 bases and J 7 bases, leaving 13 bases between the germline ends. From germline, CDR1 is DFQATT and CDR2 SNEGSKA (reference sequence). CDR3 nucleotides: TGCAGTGCTAGTAGCAGGGTTGGGCAGCCCCAGCATTTT. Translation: CSASSRVGQPQHF.

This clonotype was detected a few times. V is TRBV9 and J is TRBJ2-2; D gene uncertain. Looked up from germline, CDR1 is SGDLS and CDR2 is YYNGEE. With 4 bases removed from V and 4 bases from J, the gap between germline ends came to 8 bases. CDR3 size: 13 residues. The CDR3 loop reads CASSSRITGELFF. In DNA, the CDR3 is TGTGCCAGCAGCTCTCGGATCACCGGGGAGCTGTTTTTT.

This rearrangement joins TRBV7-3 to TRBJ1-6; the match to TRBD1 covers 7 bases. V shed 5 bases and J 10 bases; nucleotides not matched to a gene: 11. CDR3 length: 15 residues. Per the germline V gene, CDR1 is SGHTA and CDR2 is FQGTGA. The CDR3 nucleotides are TGTGCCAGCAGCGAGCAGACAGGGTCGCAATCACCCCTCCACTTT. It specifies CASSEQTGSQSPLHF.

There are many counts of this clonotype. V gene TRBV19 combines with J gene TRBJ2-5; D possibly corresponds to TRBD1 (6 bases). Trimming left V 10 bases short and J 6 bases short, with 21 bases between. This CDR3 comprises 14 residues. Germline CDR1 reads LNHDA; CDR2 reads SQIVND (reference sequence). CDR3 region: CANWGKQGRKTQYF. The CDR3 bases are TGTGCCAACTGGGGAAAACAGGGTAGGAAGACCCAGTACTTC.

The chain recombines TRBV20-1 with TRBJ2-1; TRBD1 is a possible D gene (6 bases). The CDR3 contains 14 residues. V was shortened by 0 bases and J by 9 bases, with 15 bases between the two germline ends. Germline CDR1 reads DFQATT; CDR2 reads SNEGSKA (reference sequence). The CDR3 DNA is TGCAGTGCTAGAGACCCCAAAGGGGGTCCTGAGCAGTTCTTC. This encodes CSARDPKGGPEQFF.

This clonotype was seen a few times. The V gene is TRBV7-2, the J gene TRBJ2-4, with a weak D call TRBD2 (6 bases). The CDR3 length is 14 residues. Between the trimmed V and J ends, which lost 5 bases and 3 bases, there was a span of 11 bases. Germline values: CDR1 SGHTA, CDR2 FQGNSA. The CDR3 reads CASSRGGSKNIQYF. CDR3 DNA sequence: TGTGCCAGCAGCCGGGGAGGAAGCAAAAACATTCAGTACTTC.

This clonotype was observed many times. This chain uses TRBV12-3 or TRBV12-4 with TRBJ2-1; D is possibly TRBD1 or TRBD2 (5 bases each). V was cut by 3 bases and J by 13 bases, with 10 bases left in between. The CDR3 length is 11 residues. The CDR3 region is CASSFWDHQFF. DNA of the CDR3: TGTGCCAGCAGTTTTTGGGACCACCAGTTCTTC.